This entry lists 16 T cell receptor beta chains sequenced from one sample in a study of OX40 agonist ivuxolimab in advanced cancers. The method behind the library was the immunoSEQ multiplex PCR assay. This is the immuneACCESS table as TCRdb keeps it, with only in-frame sequences that have V and J called. A part of the clones is gone; compared with another copy, unresolved V genes explain less than half, and the rest is unexplained. The table for this sample lists some 65,000 clones; over 60% of them were counted only once. The ten top clones hold about 1.6% of the sample. The material sequenced was CD4+ or CD8+ T cells sorted from blood, taken in a trial of the OX40 agonist ivuxolimab. The receptor set was obtained from an adult with an advanced solid tumor such as melanoma, head and neck, liver or kidney cancer.

This chain joins TRBV19 and TRBJ1-5; 7 nucleotides match TRBD1. The germline V gene has CDR1 LNHDA and CDR2 SQIVND (reference sequence). The CDR3 length is 13 residues. V was pared by 8 bases and J by 3 bases, with 4 bases of the junction left unmatched. Here the CDR3 reads CASGGQFNQPQHF. DNA of the CDR3: TGTGCCAGTGGGGGACAGTTCAATCAGCCCCAGCATTTT.

V usage is TRBV4-1 and J usage is TRBJ2-1, with 14 positions matching TRBD2. Germline V CDR1 and CDR2: MGHRA, YSYEKL. V shed 3 bases and J 4 bases; nucleotides not matched to a gene: 5. This CDR3 spans 17 amino acids. Written as DNA, the CDR3 is TGCGCCAGCAGCCAGGGAGGACTAGCGGGAGGATACAATGAGCAGTTCTTC. Residues: CASSQGGLAGGYNEQFF.

This clone was detected once. This chain uses TRBV2 with TRBJ2-3, with 7 bases lining up with TRBD1. The CDR3 covers 14 residues. The V gene's germline CDR1 is SNHLY and CDR2 FYNNEI. Trimming cost V 3 bases and J 6 bases; bases outside gene matches: 6. The CDR3, as DNA: TGTGCCAGCAGTGAGCAGGGGGTGGGTGATACGCAGTATTTT. Its protein product is CASSEQGVGDTQYF.

The V and J genes are TRBV11-3 and TRBJ2-5; 8 bases agree with TRBD2. With V trimmed by 5 bases and J by 2 bases, 7 bases remained unmatched. This CDR3 is 15 amino acids long. Germline assignment: CDR1 SGHNT and CDR2 YENEEA. The CDR3 DNA reads TGTGCCAGCAGCCAAGGCGGGGGGCGTCAAGAGACCCAGTACTTC. The encoded protein is CASSQGGGRQETQYF. Supplemented by reference TRBV11-3 and TRBJ2-5, the full variable domain reads EAGVVQSPRYKIIEKKQPVAFWCNPISGHNTLYWYLQNLGQGPELLIRYENEEAVDDSQLPKDRFSAERLKGVDSTLKIQPAELGDSAVYLCASSQGGGRQETQYFGPGTRLLVL.

J is TRBJ2-1 and V is TRBV27; TRBD1 agrees at 12 bases. The length of the CDR3 is 19 residues. Germline V gives CDR1 MNHEY, CDR2 SMNVEV (reference sequence). J was trimmed by 7 bases and V by 4 bases; bases with no gene match: 17. In nucleotides, the CDR3 is TGTGCCAGCAGTTCCCACCGGGACAGGGGGCTAATAGGAGGGAATGAGCAGTTCTTC. It is translated as CASSSHRDRGLIGGNEQFF.

The chain is built from TRBV11-2 and TRBJ1-2; no clear D gene. The ends were cut back, 0 bases at V and 5 bases at J, with 7 bases in the middle. Germline-derived CDR1 and CDR2 are SGHAT and FQNNGV. This CDR3 contains 13 residues. The CDR3 reads CASSLDAQYGYTF. CDR3 DNA: TGTGCCAGCAGCTTAGATGCCCAGTATGGCTACACCTTC.

V is TRBV21-1 and J is TRBJ1-5. TRBV21-1 is classified as a pseudogene. CDR3 length: 20 amino acids. The CDR3 protein is CASSNKFPGPTQYSNQPQHF. CDR3 bases: TGTGCCAGCAGCAACAAATTTCCGGGACCGACCCAGTATAGCAATCAGCCCCAGCATTTT.

This sequence joins TRBV19 and TRBJ2-5; the match to TRBD1 covers 7 bases. The CDR3 is made up of 14 amino acids. V was pared by 7 bases and J by 7 bases, with 12 bases of the junction left unmatched. Germline V gene lookup returns CDR1 LNHDA and CDR2 SQIVND (reference sequence). Written as DNA, the CDR3 is TGTGCCAGTAACAGGGGAGACAGGAAGGGGACCCAGTACTTC. It translates to CASNRGDRKGTQYF.

The gene calls are TRBV5-3 and TRBJ2-2, with TRBD2 matching over 8 bases. TRBV5-3 is sorted into the ORF group, with uncertain function. Unmatched junction bases numbered 6, after V lost 0 bases and J lost 2 bases. The CDR3 is made up of 17 amino acids. The CDR3 here is CARSLAQAGENTGELFF. The DNA for the CDR3 is TGTGCCAGAAGCTTGGCCCAAGCGGGAGAAAACACCGGGGAGCTGTTTTTT.

The chain links TRBV6-1 to TRBJ1-2, with TRBD1 identical over 8 bases. The V gene end was trimmed by 11 bases and the J gene end by 3 bases; junction bases not matched to a gene: 11. The CDR3 is 14 residues long. CDR1 MNHNS and CDR2 SASEGT come from the germline V gene. The CDR3 spells CAGGVSGGYYGYTF. Here the CDR3 DNA reads TGTGCCGGGGGTGTCTCAGGGGGCTACTATGGCTACACCTTC.

The genes are TRBV18 and TRBJ1-1; possibly TRBD1 for D (5 bases). Trimming took off 5 bases at V and 1 base at J, with 8 bases between the two ends. CDR3 size: 13 residues. Germline assignment: CDR1 KGHSH and CDR2 LQKENI. Here the CDR3 reads CASSSGGNTEAFF. The CDR3 nucleotides read TGTGCCAGCTCATCTGGGGGGAACACTGAAGCTTTCTTT.

The chain uses TRBV7-9 and TRBJ1-1, with no clear D. Germline V gene sequence: CDR1 SEHNR, CDR2 FQNEAQ (reference sequence). With 3 bases removed from V and 0 bases from J, the gap between germline ends came to 5 bases. The CDR3 runs to 13 residues. The CDR3 sequence is CASSFNMNTEAFF. In DNA form, the CDR3 reads TGTGCCAGCAGCTTTAATATGAACACTGAAGCTTTCTTT. Supplemented by reference TRBV7-9 and TRBJ1-1, the full variable domain reads DTGVSQNPRHKITKRGQNVTFRCDPISEHNRLYWYRQTLGQGPEFLTYFQNEAQLEKSRLLSDRFSAERPKGSFSTLEIQRTEQGDSAMYLCASSFNMNTEAFFGQGTRLTVV.

J is TRBJ2-2 and V is TRBV10-2, with no clear D. The germline V and J ends were trimmed by 0 bases and 6 bases, with 8 bases remaining between them. The CDR3 covers 14 residues. From germline, CDR1 is WSHSY and CDR2 SAAADI. Written as DNA, the CDR3 is TGCGCCAGCAGTGAGTCGAGGCAGGCCGGGGAGCTGTTTTTT. Amino acid sequence: CASSESRQAGELFF.

This chain joins TRBV6-1 and TRBJ1-2; D is possibly TRBD1 (5 bases). The CDR3 loop spans 12 amino acids. Looked up from germline, CDR1 is MNHNS and CDR2 is SASEGT. Trimming cost V 8 bases and J 8 bases, with 15 bases left between them. The CDR3 sequence is CASRGEKRGYTF. As DNA, the CDR3 is TGTGCCAGCCGAGGGGAGAAAAGGGGCTACACCTTC.

The table lists this clone with a few counts. The genes are TRBV7-6 and TRBJ2-5; TRBD1 or TRBD2 may be the D gene (5 bases each). Trimming took 0 bases from V and 7 from J, leaving 6 bases between them. This CDR3 is 12 amino acids long. CDR1 and CDR2 from the germline V gene are SGHVS and FNYEAQ. CDR3 region: CASSLAGTTQYF. CDR3 coding DNA: TGTGCCAGCAGCTTAGCCGGGACGACCCAGTACTTC.

V and J are TRBV6-5 and TRBJ1-3; D unclear. V shed 6 bases and J shed 0 bases, with 3 bases lying between them. From germline, CDR1 is MNHEY and CDR2 SVGAGI. This CDR3 contains 12 residues. CDR3 protein: CASRSSGNTIYF. For the CDR3, the DNA is TGTGCCAGCAGAAGCTCTGGAAACACCATATATTTT.